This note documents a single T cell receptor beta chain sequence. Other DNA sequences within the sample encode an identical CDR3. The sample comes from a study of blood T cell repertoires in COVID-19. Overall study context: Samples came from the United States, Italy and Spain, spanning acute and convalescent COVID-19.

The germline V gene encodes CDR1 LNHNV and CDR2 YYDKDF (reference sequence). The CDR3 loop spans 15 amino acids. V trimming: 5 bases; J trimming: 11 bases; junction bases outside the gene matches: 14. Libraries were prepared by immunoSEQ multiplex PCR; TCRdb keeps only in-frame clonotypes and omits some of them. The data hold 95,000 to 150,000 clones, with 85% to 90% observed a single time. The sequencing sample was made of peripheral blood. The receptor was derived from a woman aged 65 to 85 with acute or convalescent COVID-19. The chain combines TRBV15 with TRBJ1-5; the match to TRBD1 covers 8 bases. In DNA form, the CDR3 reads TGTGCCACCAGCCTAAAAACGGGACAGGTTTTGTCCCAGCATTTT. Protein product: CATSLKTGQVLSQHF.